This TCR beta chain originates from a study of shared clonotypes between healthy human individuals. Overall study: Per donor, three plates held CD4 naive cells, three held CD4 memory, two held CD8 naive and one held CD8 memory.

Method: immunoSEQ multiplex PCR; TCRdb's copy keeps in-frame clones and lacks some. Seen here are 1.5 million to 2.5 million clones, 85% to 95% observed once, and the top ten hold 1.2%. A word on this clone: This same CDR3 is encoded by further DNA sequences in the sample.

The germline gives CDR1 PRHDT, CDR2 FYEKMQ (reference sequence). Trimming removed 3 bases at V and 1 base at J, with 9 bases between. The CDR3 extends over 14 amino acids. Naivety among CD8 cells was defined by CD45RO negativity and positive CCR7 selection, thereby excluding terminally differentiated effector memory CD45RA+ cells. The study enrolled healthy HIV-negative adults without recent acute infections or vaccinations as donors. Material for sequencing was naive CD8+ T cells sorted from blood. The rearrangement links TRBV13 to TRBJ1-1; D is unresolved. This TCR derives from a man younger than 35 in good health. CDR3: CASSLEAGNTEAFF. The CDR3 DNA follows: TGTGCCAGCAGCTTGGAAGCGGGGAACACTGAAGCTTTCTTT.